Below, one TCR beta chain is given with its context. The sample is drawn from a study of T cell repertoires in cytomegalovirus infection. CDR1 MNHNY and CDR2 SVGAGI come from the germline V gene (reference sequence). The CDR3 spans 16 residues. Trimming at V came to 7 bases and at J to 6 bases, leaving 13 bases not matched to a gene. MiXCR was run by TCRdb on the reads, yielding one entry per CDR3 protein. The sample gives about 330,000 distinct CDR3 sequences, approximately 9.5% of which show up once; about 4.5% is in the top ten. Sequencing used PBMCs. The chain joins TRBV6-6 to TRBJ2-1; 9 bases fit TRBD2. The clonotype originates from a human donor in good health (CMV status not recorded). Some clones in this sample may be carry-over from other donors' samples. The CDR3 nucleotides read TGTGCCAGCACCTTCTTTTTGCGGGGGGGGGGCAATGAGCAGTTCTTC. Translating gives CASTFFLRGGGNEQFF.